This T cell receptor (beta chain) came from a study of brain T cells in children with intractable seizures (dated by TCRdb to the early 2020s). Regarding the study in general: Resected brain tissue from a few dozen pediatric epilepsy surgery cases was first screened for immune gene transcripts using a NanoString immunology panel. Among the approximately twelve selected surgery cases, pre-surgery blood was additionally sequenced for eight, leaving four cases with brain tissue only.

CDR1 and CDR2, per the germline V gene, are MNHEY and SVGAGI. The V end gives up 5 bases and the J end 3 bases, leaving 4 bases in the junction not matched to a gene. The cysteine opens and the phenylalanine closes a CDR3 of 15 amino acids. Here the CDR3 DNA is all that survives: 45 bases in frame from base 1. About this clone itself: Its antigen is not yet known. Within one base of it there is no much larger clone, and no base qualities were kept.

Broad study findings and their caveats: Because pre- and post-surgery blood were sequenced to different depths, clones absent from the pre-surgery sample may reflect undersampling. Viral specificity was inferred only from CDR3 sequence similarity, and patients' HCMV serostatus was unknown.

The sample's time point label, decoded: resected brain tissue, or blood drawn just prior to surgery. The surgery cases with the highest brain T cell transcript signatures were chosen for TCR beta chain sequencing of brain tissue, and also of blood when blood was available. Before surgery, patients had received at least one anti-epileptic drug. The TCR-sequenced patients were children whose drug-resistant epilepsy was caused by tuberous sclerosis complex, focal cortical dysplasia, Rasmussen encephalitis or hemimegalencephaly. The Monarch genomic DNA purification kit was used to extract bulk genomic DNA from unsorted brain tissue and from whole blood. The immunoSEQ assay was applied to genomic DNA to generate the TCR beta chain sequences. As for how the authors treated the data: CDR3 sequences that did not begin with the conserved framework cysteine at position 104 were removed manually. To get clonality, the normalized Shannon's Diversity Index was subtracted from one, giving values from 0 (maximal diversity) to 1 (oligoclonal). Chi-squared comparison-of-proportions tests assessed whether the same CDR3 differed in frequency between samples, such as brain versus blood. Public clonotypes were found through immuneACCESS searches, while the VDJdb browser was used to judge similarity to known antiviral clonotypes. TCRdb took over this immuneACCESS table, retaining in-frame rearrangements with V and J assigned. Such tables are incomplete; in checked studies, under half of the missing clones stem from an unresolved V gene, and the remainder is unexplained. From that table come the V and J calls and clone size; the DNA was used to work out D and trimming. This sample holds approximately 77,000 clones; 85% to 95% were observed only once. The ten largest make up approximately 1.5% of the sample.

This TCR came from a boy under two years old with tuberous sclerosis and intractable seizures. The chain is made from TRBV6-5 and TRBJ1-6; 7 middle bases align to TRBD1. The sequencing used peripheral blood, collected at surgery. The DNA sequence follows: TGTGCCAGCAGTCGGACAGGAGTCTATAATTCACCCCTCCACTTT. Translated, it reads CASSRTGVYNSPLHF.